One and the same sample provided the 30 T cell receptor beta chains below, sequenced in a study of breast tumors, draining lymph nodes, adjacent tissues. Axillary draining lymph nodes of breast cancer patients supplied the node samples. TCRdb independently ran MiXCR on the multiplex PCR reads; one entry per CDR3 protein. The table shows fewer than 140,000 distinct CDR3 sequences, with approximately 28% occurring only once. Sequencing was performed on axillary lymph node tissue. These receptors all come from a female donor with breast cancer. Some clones in this sample may be carry-over from other donors' samples.

As regards this clonotype: Since a much larger clone is just one base distant, this may be a read error. This likely comes from a read error, as the CDR3 has no conserved phenylalanine or tryptophan at its end. This chain connects TRBV19 to TRBJ1-2; D is possibly TRBD1 (5 bases). Germline CDR1 LNHDA, CDR2 SQIVND (reference sequence). V dropped 7 bases and J dropped 2 bases, with 20 bases sitting between them. There are 16 residues in the CDR3. The CDR3: CASTPPGRGRNYGYTS. Written as DNA, the CDR3 is TGTGCCAGTACCCCACCGGGGAGGGGCCGGAACTATGGCTACACCTCC.

This clonotype was seen more than once but under ten times. V usage is TRBV10-3 and J usage is TRBJ1-1; D is ambiguous. There are 14 residues in the CDR3. V shed 2 bases and J shed 1 base, with 8 bases lying between them. The germline V gene has CDR1 ENHRY and CDR2 SYGVKD. The CDR3 region is CAISEPRRNTEAFF. DNA of the CDR3: TGTGCCATCAGTGAGCCGCGGAGGAACACTGAAGCTTTCTTT.

The chain joins TRBV20-1 to TRBJ2-5; 9 bases are shared with TRBD1. Germline V gene lookup returns CDR1 DFQATT and CDR2 SNEGSKA (reference sequence). V was clipped by 8 bases and J by 5 bases; unmatched bases: 12. This CDR3 is 14 amino acids long. The CDR3 region has the DNA TGCAGTTTAACAGGGGGCTCTTATCGGGAGACCCAGTACTTC. This gives the protein CSLTGGSYRETQYF.

This clonotype was seen ten or more times. V is TRBV9 and J is TRBJ2-1, with TRBD1 matching 7 bases. Per germline, CDR1 SGDLS and CDR2 YYNGEE. The CDR3 sequence is 15 residues long. V shed 1 base, J shed 7 bases, and the junction held 8 bases outside the gene matches. CDR3 protein: CASSVQGVVGNEQFF. CDR3 DNA sequence: TGTGCCAGCAGCGTACAGGGGGTGGTGGGGAATGAGCAGTTCTTC.

This clonotype was found many times. The chain joins TRBV7-9 to TRBJ2-2, with 15 bases identical to TRBD2. The germline V gene has CDR1 SEHNR and CDR2 FQNEAQ (reference sequence). The junction had 11 bases not matched to a gene; V was cut back by 5 bases and J by 7 bases. This CDR3 has 18 amino acids. The CDR3 loop is CASSPGLAGGPGGGELFF. CDR3 nucleotides: TGTGCCAGCAGCCCAGGACTAGCGGGAGGGCCTGGAGGCGGGGAGCTGTTTTTT.

Ten or more counts support this clonotype. One junction end disagrees with the germline gene, perhaps due to a read error. This sequence joins TRBV7-7 and TRBJ2-7; D is possibly TRBD2 (5 bases). The length of the CDR3 is 13 residues. Germline V gives CDR1 SSHAT, CDR2 FNYEAQ (reference sequence). Here the CDR3 DNA reads TGTGCTAGCAGCCCACACGAGGGCTACGAGCAGTACTTC. It yields the protein CASSPHEGYEQYF.

This clonotype was picked up many times. The V gene is TRBV27, the J gene TRBJ2-7; D perhaps matches TRBD1 (6 bases). The CDR3 is 15 amino acids. V lost 5 bases to trimming and J lost 1 base, with 15 bases between them. Looked up from germline, CDR1 is MNHEY and CDR2 is SMNVEV (reference sequence). Written as DNA, the CDR3 is TGTGCCAGCAGTCCCCAAGGGGACATTTCCTACGAGCAGTACTTC. It yields the protein CASSPQGDISYEQYF.

This clonotype was counted many times. The chain couples TRBV7-3 to TRBJ2-3; D might be TRBD1 (6 bases). Germline V CDR1 and CDR2: SGHTA, FQGTGA. With 5 bases removed from V and 1 base from J, the gap between germline ends came to 16 bases. The CDR3 has 16 residues. The CDR3 loop reads CASSINRDSGTDTQYF. As DNA, the CDR3 is TGTGCCAGCAGCATAAACAGGGATTCAGGCACAGATACGCAGTATTTT.

This clonotype has only a few counts. The rearrangement joins TRBV28 to TRBJ1-3, with D tentatively TRBD1 (5 bases). V was pared by 6 bases and J by 4 bases, with 10 bases between. The CDR3 is 13 amino acids. Germline-derived CDR1 and CDR2 are MDHEN and SYDVKM. CDR3 DNA sequence: TGTGCCAGCAGGGGGGGGTCCGGAAACACCATATATTTT. This codes for CASRGGSGNTIYF.

This clonotype was detected ten times or more. The rearrangement links TRBV5-1 to TRBJ2-2; 8 bases match TRBD2. The CDR3 contains 15 residues. CDR1 is SGHRS and CDR2 is YFSETQ in the germline V gene. The junction had 4 bases not matched to a gene; V was cut back by 5 bases and J by 1 base. For the CDR3, the DNA is TGCGCCAGCAGACAAGCGGGGGTGAACACCGGGGAGCTGTTTTTT. Protein: CASRQAGVNTGELFF.

In regard to this clonotype: A single base separates this from a much larger clone, so it may be a read error. The chain links TRBV18 to TRBJ2-5, with 10 bases matching TRBD2. This CDR3 is built from 16 residues. Germline-derived CDR1 and CDR2 are KGHSH and LQKENI. This CDR3 reads CASSPFLAGEGEIQYF. The CDR3 DNA follows: TGTGCCAGCTCACCTTTTCTAGCGGGAGAGGGAGAGATCCAGTACTTC.

The chain uses TRBV9 and TRBJ2-5, with 9 nucleotides matching TRBD2. Trimming took 7 bases from V and 5 from J; bases not matched to a gene: 18. Per germline, CDR1 SGDLS and CDR2 YYNGEE. The CDR3 has 17 residues. The CDR3: CASAGLGGGGSHETQYF. DNA of the CDR3: TGTGCCAGCGCGGGTTTGGGCGGGGGGGGATCCCATGAGACCCAGTACTTC.

This clonotype was picked up a small number of times. Sequence at one end of the junction differs from germline and may be a read error. The gene calls are TRBV11-2 and TRBJ1-2; D is ambiguous. Per germline, CDR1 SGHAT and CDR2 FQNNGV. The CDR3 loop spans 11 amino acids. The CDR3 spells CASNSDYGSAF. The CDR3 nucleotides read TGTGCCAGCAACTCGGATTATGGCTCCGCCTTC.

As for this clonotype: Being one base from a much bigger clone, this may be a read error. This CDR3 is CASSLMGGRYEQYF. In DNA form, the CDR3 reads TGTGCCAGCAGCTTGATGGGTGGTCGCTACGAGCAGTACTTC. The chain joins TRBV5-8 to TRBJ2-7; D gene ambiguous. The CDR3 is made up of 14 amino acids. Germline lookup yields CDR1 SGHTS and CDR2 YDEGEE. Trimming removed 1 base from V and 3 bases from J, with 11 bases in between.

This clonotype was found many times. This chain connects TRBV5-5 to TRBJ1-2; 7 bases are shared with TRBD1. The V gene's germline CDR1 is SGHKS and CDR2 YYEKEE (reference sequence). The CDR3 is 15 residues long. The V segment lost 0 bases and the J segment 6 bases; nucleotides outside the gene matches: 8. In DNA form, the CDR3 reads TGTGCCAGCAGCTTGGTCCGAAGAGGACAGGATGGCTACACCTTC. Its protein product is CASSLVRRGQDGYTF.

This clonotype occurred a few times. This chain connects TRBV6-1 to TRBJ2-3, with a tentative D call TRBD1 (5 bases). This CDR3 region has 15 residues. Germline CDR1 is MNHNS and CDR2 is SASEGT. V gave up 6 bases and J gave up 0 bases, with 13 bases separating them. DNA for the CDR3: TGTGCCAGCAGACCCAGGGCGGTAAGCACAGATACGCAGTATTTT. It translates to CASRPRAVSTDTQYF.

The sample holds many counts of this clonotype. V and J are TRBV6-2 or TRBV6-3 and TRBJ1-3, with D unresolved. This CDR3 is built from 17 residues. Between the trimmed V and J ends, which lost 4 bases and 0 bases, there was a span of 16 bases. Germline CDR1 and CDR2: MNHEY and SVGEGT. DNA of the CDR3: TGTGCCAGCAGTTCTCCCCCGTGGAAGGCCTCTGGAAACACCATATATTTT. Translated, it gives CASSSPPWKASGNTIYF.

This clonotype has more than one count but fewer than ten. V and J are TRBV9 and TRBJ1-1, with a weak D call TRBD1 (6 bases). The CDR3 length is 15 residues. The ends were cut back, 0 bases at V and 1 base at J, with 10 bases in the middle. CDR1 is SGDLS, CDR2 YYNGEE, per germline. CDR3 in amino acids: CASSVGRGTNTEAFF. In DNA, the CDR3 is TGTGCCAGCAGCGTAGGCAGGGGTACGAACACTGAAGCTTTCTTT.

Of note for this clonotype: A much more abundant neighbour one base away suggests this may be a read error. Here the CDR3 omits its conserved ending phenylalanine or tryptophan, so a read error is the likely source. The chain employs TRBV5-1 and TRBJ2-7, with D perhaps being TRBD1 or TRBD2 (5 bases each). V lost 4 bases, J lost 4 bases, and 15 bases lay in between. The CDR3 is made up of 14 amino acids. From germline, CDR1 is SGHRS and CDR2 YFSETQ. In DNA, the CDR3 is TGCGCCAGCAGCCTGGGGGTGGGGTTGTACGAGCAGTACCTC. It codes for CASSLGVGLYEQYL.

This clonotype has at least ten counts. The chain couples TRBV13 to TRBJ2-6; no definite D call. With 0 bases removed from V and 0 bases from J, the gap between germline ends came to 6 bases. The CDR3 sequence is 16 residues long. In germline, CDR1 is PRHDT, CDR2 FYEKMQ (reference sequence). For the CDR3, the DNA is TGTGCCAGCAGCTTAGGGGGGTACTCTGGGGCCAACGTCCTGACTTTC. It is translated as CASSLGGYSGANVLTF.

The chain joins TRBV3-2 to TRBJ2-3. TRBV3-2 is given as a pseudogene. The CDR3 contains 17 residues. This chain's CDR3 is CAGSQDRGLATPHTQYF. The CDR3 DNA reads TGCGCCGGCAGCCAAGATCGGGGCTTAGCAACCCCACATACGCAGTATTTT.

This clonotype showed up many times. The J gene is TRBJ2-1, the V gene TRBV7-9; TRBD2 might be the D (6 bases). V lost 4 bases and J 5 bases, leaving 21 bases between the germline ends. There are 17 residues in the CDR3. Per the germline V gene, CDR1 is SEHNR and CDR2 is FQNEAQ (reference sequence). The DNA for the CDR3 is TGTGCCAGCAGCTCGCGCCCAAGGACTACAGAAGACAATGAGCAGTTCTTC. Amino acids: CASSSRPRTTEDNEQFF.

CDR3 sequence: CAIHGTGNTEAFF. The CDR3 nucleotides are TGTGCCATTCACGGGACAGGGAACACTGAAGCTTTCTTT. This sequence joins TRBV10-3 and TRBJ1-1, with TRBD1 matching 8 bases. J was trimmed by 1 base and V by 9 bases; bases with no gene match: 4. This CDR3 is built from 13 residues. Germline lookup yields CDR1 ENHRY and CDR2 SYGVKD.

The chain links TRBV6-1 to TRBJ2-5; TRBD2 agrees at 13 bases. This CDR3 is 18 amino acids long. Germline values: CDR1 MNHNS, CDR2 SASEGT. J was trimmed by 5 bases and V by 0 bases; bases with no gene match: 9. The CDR3 sequence: CASSEAEHRGLAGETQYF. In DNA form, the CDR3 reads TGTGCCAGCAGTGAAGCGGAACACAGGGGACTAGCGGGGGAGACCCAGTACTTC.

A word on this clonotype: A much larger clone differs from this one at a single base, so this may be a read error. The chain employs TRBV25-1 and TRBJ2-7; tentatively, D is TRBD2 (7 bases). CDR3 length: 15 residues. V was clipped by 6 bases and J by 6 bases, with 21 bases between them. Germline lookup yields CDR1 MGHDK and CDR2 SYGVNS. The CDR3 is CASRLRGGVGREQYF. The CDR3 region has the DNA TGTGCCAGCAGGCTCCGAGGGGGGGTCGGTCGCGAGCAGTACTTC.

This clonotype was seen only once. The chain combines TRBV6-2 or TRBV6-3 with TRBJ2-1, with 7 nucleotides matching TRBD2. CDR1 and CDR2 from the germline V gene are MNHEY and SVGEGT. V trimming: 11 bases; J trimming: 2 bases; junction bases outside the gene matches: 9. The CDR3 is 14 residues long. CDR3 in amino acids: CAGIRLAPYNEQFF. The DNA for the CDR3 is TGTGCCGGCATCCGACTAGCTCCCTACAATGAGCAGTTCTTC.

This clonotype was seen a few times. Being one base from a much bigger clone, this may be a read error. The chain carries TRBV11-2 and TRBJ2-1, with a tentative D call TRBD1 (5 bases). With 1 base removed from V and 6 bases from J, the gap between germline ends came to 10 bases. Germline-derived CDR1 and CDR2 are SGHAT and FQNNGV. The CDR3 totals 14 residues. This CDR3 is CASSLGQQTNEQFF. The CDR3 DNA is TGTGCCAGCAGCTTAGGACAGCAAACCAATGAGCAGTTCTTC.

This clonotype was seen ten or more times. J is TRBJ2-7 and V is TRBV7-2; no clear D. From germline, CDR1 is SGHTA and CDR2 FQGNSA. The CDR3 sequence is 15 residues long. V lost 1 base and J lost 0, with 10 bases in between. The CDR3 sequence is CASSLGHSSSYEQYF. The CDR3 coding sequence is TGTGCCAGCAGCTTAGGTCACAGCAGCTCCTACGAGCAGTACTTC.

This clonotype came up many times. V usage is TRBV20-1 and J usage is TRBJ2-7; a weak D match, TRBD2 (5 bases). Germline values: CDR1 DFQATT, CDR2 SNEGSKA (reference sequence). Between the trimmed V and J ends, which lost 2 bases and 2 bases, there was a span of 22 bases. The length of the CDR3 is 17 residues. The CDR3 DNA reads as TGCAGTGCTAGAAACGTGGGCCGTACTAGGCAAGCCTACGAGCAGTACTTC. Its protein product is CSARNVGRTRQAYEQYF.

The table lists this clonotype with many counts. V is TRBV7-2 and J is TRBJ2-7, with TRBD1 matching over 10 bases. CDR3 length: 15 amino acids. With V trimmed by 5 bases and J by 4 bases, 8 bases remained unmatched. Germline V CDR1 and CDR2: SGHTA, FQGNSA. The CDR3 is CASSNGQGVAYEQYF. CDR3 coding DNA: TGTGCCAGCAGCAATGGACAGGGGGTAGCTTACGAGCAGTACTTC.